This TCR beta chain originates from a study of blood T cell repertoires in COVID-19. With V trimmed by 0 bases and J by 4 bases, 13 bases remained unmatched. The CDR3 consists of 18 residues. Germline V gene lookup returns CDR1 SGHRS and CDR2 YFSETQ. Sequenced by immunoSEQ multiplex PCR; TCRdb stores in-frame clones only, minus some. The sample has 290,000 or so clones; roughly 80% are singletons. In terms of age and location, participants ranged from roughly 18 to 100 years and lived in roughly 22 US areas. The study assigned cohorts using participant-reported clinical history. The TCR sequence derives from a man between 40 and 49 years old who had been exposed to COVID-19. The sequenced sample was PBMCs or T cells enriched from blood (not recorded which). The rearrangement links TRBV5-1 to TRBJ2-5; 9 nucleotides line up with TRBD2. The CDR3 spells CASSLDGGRATVGETQYF. The CDR3 coding sequence is TGCGCCAGCAGCTTGGACGGCGGGAGGGCCACCGTGGGAGAGACCCAGTACTTC.